These T cell receptor beta chains were read from a single sample in a study of shared clonotypes between healthy human individuals. Generated by immunoSEQ multiplex PCR, the TCRdb table keeps only in-frame clones and is missing some. Among approximately 480,000 clones, 75% to 80% were seen once, and the ten largest hold approximately 12%. Sequencing input: PBMCs. The receptors derive from a middle-aged woman in good health. Some clones in this sample may be carry-over from other donors' samples. Both conserved end residues are part of each CDR3. Each record gives: J gene, V gene, CDR3 protein.

j_gene: TRBJ1-1
v_gene: TRBV9
CDR3aa: CASSPHGGRGVKTEAFF

j_gene: TRBJ2-5
v_gene: TRBV5-5
CDR3aa: CASRIILTEETQYF

j_gene: TRBJ1-5
v_gene: TRBV4-1
CDR3aa: CASSQGGWSSQPQHF

j_gene: TRBJ2-3
v_gene: TRBV7-2
CDR3aa: CASSLALDPRNTQYF

j_gene: TRBJ2-7
v_gene: TRBV30
CDR3aa: CAWSGEYEQYF

j_gene: TRBJ2-2
v_gene: TRBV11-2
CDR3aa: CASSLDYPGELFF

j_gene: TRBJ2-5
v_gene: TRBV5-4
CDR3aa: CASSPVDGRETQYF

j_gene: TRBJ2-7
v_gene: TRBV28
CDR3aa: CASSLASVYEQYF

j_gene: TRBJ2-5
v_gene: TRBV5-6
CDR3aa: CASSLEEGRTETQYF

j_gene: TRBJ2-7
v_gene: TRBV4-1
CDR3aa: CASSQREGTPSYEQYF

j_gene: TRBJ1-4
v_gene: TRBV29-1
CDR3aa: CSVDTGQGQEKLFF

j_gene: TRBJ2-7
v_gene: TRBV6-5
CDR3aa: CASRGAGRTYEQYF

j_gene: TRBJ1-5
v_gene: TRBV7-9
CDR3aa: CASSKERDRNQPQHF

j_gene: TRBJ1-1
v_gene: TRBV11-3
CDR3aa: CASSLEKNTEAFF

j_gene: TRBJ2-1
v_gene: TRBV18
CDR3aa: CASSPGLAGYNEQFF

j_gene: TRBJ1-2
v_gene: TRBV29-1
CDR3aa: CSVETGLQNYGYTF

j_gene: TRBJ2-7
v_gene: TRBV6-1
CDR3aa: CASRDYEQYF

j_gene: TRBJ2-7
v_gene: TRBV6-1
CDR3aa: CASSVAGNSYEQYF

j_gene: TRBJ2-5
v_gene: TRBV11-2
CDR3aa: CASSLQERETQYF

j_gene: TRBJ2-7
v_gene: TRBV5-6
CDR3aa: CASSLSGYEQYF

j_gene: TRBJ1-1
v_gene: TRBV30
CDR3aa: CAWSRARDTEAFF

j_gene: TRBJ2-2
v_gene: TRBV14
CDR3aa: CASSLAAGATGELFF

j_gene: TRBJ2-2
v_gene: TRBV29-1
CDR3aa: CSVGTLVPGELFF

j_gene: TRBJ2-5
v_gene: TRBV2
CDR3aa: CASSPRPGGETQYF

j_gene: TRBJ2-3
v_gene: TRBV6-1
CDR3aa: CASKQTGADTQYF

j_gene: TRBJ2-5
v_gene: TRBV13
CDR3aa: CASNKGLARFETQYF

j_gene: TRBJ2-2
v_gene: TRBV7-2
CDR3aa: CASSWGLYTGELFF

j_gene: TRBJ1-3
v_gene: TRBV7-2
CDR3aa: CASSAQGQTGNTIYF

j_gene: TRBJ2-1
v_gene: TRBV25-1
CDR3aa: CASMGGGSYNEQFF

j_gene: TRBJ1-1
v_gene: TRBV28
CDR3aa: CATRTSEAFF

j_gene: TRBJ2-7
v_gene: TRBV11-1
CDR3aa: CASSKGYEQYF

j_gene: TRBJ1-5
v_gene: TRBV11-2
CDR3aa: CASSFGSGPDQPQHF

j_gene: TRBJ2-2
v_gene: TRBV2
CDR3aa: CASSEGVGLFF

j_gene: TRBJ1-1
v_gene: TRBV28
CDR3aa: CASRLGSGAATEAFF

j_gene: TRBJ1-1
v_gene: TRBV27
CDR3aa: CASSLNRAQAEAFF

j_gene: TRBJ2-7
v_gene: TRBV5-5
CDR3aa: CARWRAMNEQYF

j_gene: TRBJ2-7
v_gene: TRBV7-9
CDR3aa: CASSSYSGDPYEQYF

j_gene: TRBJ1-1
v_gene: TRBV10-3
CDR3aa: CAIRIRDTNTEAFF

j_gene: TRBJ1-4
v_gene: TRBV30
CDR3aa: CAWSVLQGAREKLFF

j_gene: TRBJ2-7
v_gene: TRBV5-5
CDR3aa: CASSPTRWTEQYF

j_gene: TRBJ1-1
v_gene: TRBV7-6
CDR3aa: CASSGPANTEAFF

j_gene: TRBJ2-3
v_gene: TRBV11-2
CDR3aa: CASSWEAGDTQYF